This T cell receptor beta chain was sequenced during a study of control samples from healthy donors and cancer patients. Produced via immunoSEQ multiplex PCR; TCRdb's table is partial and in-frame only. Of 150,000 to 200,000 clones detected, roughly 88% appear once; the ten largest clones hold around 5%. J gave up 3 bases and V 4 bases, and 6 bases lay outside the gene matches. From germline, CDR1 is SEHNR and CDR2 FQNEAQ (reference sequence). This CDR3 comprises 16 residues. This TCR derives from a woman aged 25 to 39 in good health. The chain joins TRBV7-9 to TRBJ2-5; 12 bases line up with TRBD2. Specimen: blood. DNA of the CDR3: TGTGCCAGCAGCTCACGACTAGCGGGAGCGGAAGAGACCCAGTACTTC. This encodes CASSSRLAGAEETQYF.